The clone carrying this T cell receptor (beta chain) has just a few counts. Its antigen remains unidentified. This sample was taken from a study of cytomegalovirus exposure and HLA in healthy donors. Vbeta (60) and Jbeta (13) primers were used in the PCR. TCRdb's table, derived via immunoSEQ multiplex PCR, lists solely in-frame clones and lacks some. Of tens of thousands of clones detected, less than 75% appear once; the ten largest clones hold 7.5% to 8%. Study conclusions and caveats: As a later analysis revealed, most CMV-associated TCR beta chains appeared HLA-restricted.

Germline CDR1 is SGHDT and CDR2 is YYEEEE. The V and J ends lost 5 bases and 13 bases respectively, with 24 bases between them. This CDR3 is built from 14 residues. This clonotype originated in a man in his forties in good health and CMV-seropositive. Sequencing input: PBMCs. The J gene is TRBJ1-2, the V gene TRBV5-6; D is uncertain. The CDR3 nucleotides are TGTGCCAGCAGTTTTGTATACTCGGGGTCTTATTCCACCTTC. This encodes CASSFVYSGSYSTF.